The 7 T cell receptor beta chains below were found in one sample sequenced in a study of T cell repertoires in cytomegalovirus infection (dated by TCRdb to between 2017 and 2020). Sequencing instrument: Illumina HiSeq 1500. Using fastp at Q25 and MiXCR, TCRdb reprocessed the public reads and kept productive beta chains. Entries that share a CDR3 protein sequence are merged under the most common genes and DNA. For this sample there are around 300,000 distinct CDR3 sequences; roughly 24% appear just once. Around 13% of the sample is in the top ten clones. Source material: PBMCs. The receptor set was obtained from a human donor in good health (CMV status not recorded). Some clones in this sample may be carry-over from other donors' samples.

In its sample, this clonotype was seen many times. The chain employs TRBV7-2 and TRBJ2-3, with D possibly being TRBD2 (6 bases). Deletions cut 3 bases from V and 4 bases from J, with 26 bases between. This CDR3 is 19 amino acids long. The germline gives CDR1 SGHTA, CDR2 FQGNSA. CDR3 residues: CASSLGRPGQEGLPDTQYF. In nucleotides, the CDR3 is TGTGCCAGCAGCTTGGGACGGCCAGGGCAGGAGGGCCTCCCAGATACGCAGTATTTT.

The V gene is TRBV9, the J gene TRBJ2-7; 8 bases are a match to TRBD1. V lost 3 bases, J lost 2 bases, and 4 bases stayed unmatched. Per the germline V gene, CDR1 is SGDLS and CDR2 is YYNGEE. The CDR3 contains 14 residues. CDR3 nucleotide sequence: TGTGCCAGCAGCGCCGGACAGGGAACCTACGAGCAGTACTTC. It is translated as CASSAGQGTYEQYF.

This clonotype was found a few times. The CDR3 DNA is TGTGCCAGCAGTTACCGGGGAGGGAATCAGCCCCAGCATTTT. Amino acid sequence: CASSYRGGNQPQHF. The V and J genes are TRBV6-6 and TRBJ1-5, with D unclear. CDR1 and CDR2 (germline): MNHNY, SVGAGI (reference sequence). This CDR3 contains 14 residues. Between the trimmed V and J ends, which lost 2 bases and 4 bases, there was a span of 9 bases.

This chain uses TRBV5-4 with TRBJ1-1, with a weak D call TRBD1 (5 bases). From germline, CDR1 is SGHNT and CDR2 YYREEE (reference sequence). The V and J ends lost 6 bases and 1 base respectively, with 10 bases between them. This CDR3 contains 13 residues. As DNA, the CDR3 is TGTGCCAGCACCAGTGGACAGAACACTGAAGCTTTCTTT. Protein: CASTSGQNTEAFF.

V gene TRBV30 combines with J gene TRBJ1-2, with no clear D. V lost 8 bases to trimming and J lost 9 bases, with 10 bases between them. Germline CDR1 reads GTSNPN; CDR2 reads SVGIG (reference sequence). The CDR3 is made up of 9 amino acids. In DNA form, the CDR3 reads TGTGCCGGATCTCCTAGCTACACCTTC. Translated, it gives CAGSPSYTF.

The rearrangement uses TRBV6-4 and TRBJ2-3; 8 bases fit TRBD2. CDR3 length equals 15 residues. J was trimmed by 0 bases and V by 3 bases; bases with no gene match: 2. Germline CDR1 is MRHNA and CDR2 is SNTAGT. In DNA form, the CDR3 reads TGTGCCAGCAGTGATAGCGGGGCCAGCACAGATACGCAGTATTTT. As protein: CASSDSGASTDTQYF.

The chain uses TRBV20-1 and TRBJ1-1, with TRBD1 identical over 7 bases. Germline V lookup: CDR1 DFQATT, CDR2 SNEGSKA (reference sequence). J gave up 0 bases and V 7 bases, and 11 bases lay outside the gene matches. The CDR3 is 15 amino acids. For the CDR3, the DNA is TGCAGTGTCAAGAGGCCAGGGGGTATGAACACTGAAGCTTTCTTT. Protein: CSVKRPGGMNTEAFF.